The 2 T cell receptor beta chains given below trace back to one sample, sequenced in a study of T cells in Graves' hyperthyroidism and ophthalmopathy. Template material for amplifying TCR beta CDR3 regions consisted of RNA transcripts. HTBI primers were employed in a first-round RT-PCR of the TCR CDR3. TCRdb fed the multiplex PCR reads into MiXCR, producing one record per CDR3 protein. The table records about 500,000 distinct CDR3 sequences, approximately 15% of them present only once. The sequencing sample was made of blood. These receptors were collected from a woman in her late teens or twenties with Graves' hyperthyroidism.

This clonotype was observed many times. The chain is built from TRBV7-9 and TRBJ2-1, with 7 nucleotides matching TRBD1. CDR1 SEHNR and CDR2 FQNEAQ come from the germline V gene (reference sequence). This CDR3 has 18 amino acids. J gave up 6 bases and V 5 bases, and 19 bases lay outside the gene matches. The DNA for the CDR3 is TGTGCCAGCAGCCGCTTACCGCCCGGGACAGAGAACCTCAATGAGCAGTTCTTC. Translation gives CASSRLPPGTENLNEQFF.

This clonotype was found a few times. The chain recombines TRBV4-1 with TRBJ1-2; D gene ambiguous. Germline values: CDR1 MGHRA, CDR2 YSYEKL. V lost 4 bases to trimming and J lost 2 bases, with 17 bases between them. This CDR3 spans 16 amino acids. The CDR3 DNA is TGCGCCAGCAGCCCACAGCGAGGACGGAAGAACTATGGCTACACCTTC. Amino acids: CASSPQRGRKNYGYTF.